The 4 T cell receptor beta chains below come from one sample, sequenced in a study of blood T cell repertoires in COVID-19. The assay was immunoSEQ multiplex PCR, and TCRdb's table has in-frame clones only and misses some. The repertoire holds 100,000 or so clones, with around 92% as singletons. Source material: peripheral blood. These receptors were collected from a man in his fifties with active COVID-19.

The gene calls are TRBV30 and TRBJ1-5; weak D call: TRBD1 (6 bases). V shed 2 bases and J shed 4 bases, with 15 bases lying between them. In germline, CDR1 is GTSNPN, CDR2 SVGIG (reference sequence). This CDR3 has 15 residues. This CDR3 is CAWSQFGTSNQPQHF. CDR3 nucleotides: TGTGCCTGGAGTCAGTTCGGGACAAGTAATCAGCCCCAGCATTTT. Using reference TRBV30 and TRBJ1-5 for the parts outside the CDR3, the full variable domain is SQTIHQWPATLVQPVGSPLSLECTVEGTSNPNLYWYRQAAGRGLQLLFYSVGIGQISSEVPQNLSASRPQDRQFILSSKKLLLSDSGFYLCAWSQFGTSNQPQHFGDGTRLSIL.

The chain joins TRBV2 to TRBJ2-3; 7 positions match TRBD1. The CDR3 extends over 14 amino acids. The J segment lost 2 bases and the V segment lost 4 bases, leaving 3 bases of the junction unmatched. Looked up from germline, CDR1 is SNHLY and CDR2 is FYNNEI. The CDR3: CASSVGQVTDTQYF. CDR3 bases: TGTGCCAGCAGTGTCGGACAGGTCACAGATACGCAGTATTTT.

This chain links TRBV6-5 with TRBJ1-1; unclear D gene. There are 14 residues in the CDR3. Germline lookup yields CDR1 MNHEY and CDR2 SVGAGI. V gave up 6 bases and J gave up 7 bases, with 18 bases separating them. Here the CDR3 reads CASRTSGRTNEAFF. The CDR3 bases are TGTGCCAGCAGGACATCCGGGAGAACGAATGAAGCTTTCTTT.

V usage is TRBV4-1 and J usage is TRBJ2-7; the match to TRBD1 covers 9 bases. The CDR3 contains 15 residues. The germline CDR1 and CDR2 sequences are MGHRA and YSYEKL. The junction had 3 bases not matched to a gene; V was cut back by 0 bases and J by 3 bases. The CDR3 spells CASSQDLTGGYEQYF. CDR3 DNA sequence: TGCGCCAGCAGCCAAGATCTGACAGGGGGCTACGAGCAGTACTTC.